This is a list of T cell receptor beta chains from one sample in a study of T cell repertoires in cytomegalovirus infection. One entry per CDR3 protein, called by TCRdb with MiXCR from the reads. This sample has around 300,000 distinct CDR3 sequences, with 20% to 25% found just once. The antigens of these receptors remain unknown. The sequenced sample was cultured PBMCs, obtained from culture after CMV antigen stimulation. The receptors were sampled from a human donor in good health (CMV status not recorded). Some clones in this sample may be carry-over from other donors' samples. Both conserved end residues are part of each CDR3. D genes are given only for firm matches. The size of a clone is reported for some rows only, either as once, few or many, or as a class for expanded clones.

few	TRBV15	TRBJ2-3	NA	CATSRTPVDTQYF	TGTGCCACCAGCAGGACTCCAGTAGATACGCAGTATTTT
NA	TRBV7-2	TRBJ1-2	TRBD1	CASRTPGTGYGYTF	TGTGCCAGCAGGACGCCGGGGACAGGCTATGGCTACACCTTC
NA	TRBV27	TRBJ2-2	TRBD2	CASSSPSGSNTGELFF	TGTGCCAGCAGTTCCCCTAGCGGGAGTAATACCGGGGAGCTGTTTTTT
few	TRBV6-5	TRBJ2-5	NA	CASSYLFGDQETQYF	TGTGCCAGCAGTTACTTGTTTGGGGACCAAGAGACCCAGTACTTC
NA	TRBV6-2/TRBV6-3	TRBJ2-3	NA	CASSYFESSTDTQYF	TGTGCCAGCAGTTACTTCGAATCTAGCACAGATACGCAGTATTTT
many	TRBV7-2	TRBJ2-3	NA	CASSLEGTGASTDTQYF	TGTGCCAGCAGCTTAGAGGGAACGGGAGCCAGCACAGATACGCAGTATTTT
NA	TRBV6-2/TRBV6-3	TRBJ2-7	TRBD1	CASSYGTGAYEQYF	TGTGCCAGCAGTTACGGGACAGGAGCCTACGAGCAGTACTTC
few	TRBV28	TRBJ1-5	NA	CASGVGVLNQPQHF	TGTGCCAGCGGGGTTGGGGTCCTAAATCAGCCCCAGCATTTT
few	TRBV15	TRBJ1-1	TRBD1	CATSREGQGQGAFF	TGTGCCACCAGCAGAGAGGGACAGGGTCAGGGGGCTTTCTTT
NA	TRBV28	TRBJ2-7	NA	CASKSGRSYEQYF	TGTGCAAGCAAGTCAGGGAGGTCCTACGAGCAGTACTTC
NA	TRBV25-1	TRBJ1-2	NA	CASSEPKDYGYTF	TGTGCCAGCAGTGAACCGAAAGACTATGGCTACACCTTC
few	TRBV7-2	TRBJ2-7	NA	CASSPGGGGGPTRQYF	TGTGCCAGCAGCCCCGGTGGGGGAGGGGGACCTACGAGGCAGTACTTC
NA	TRBV20-1	TRBJ1-4	NA	CSALRAGVEKLFF	TGCAGTGCTCTTAGGGCGGGGGTTGAAAAACTGTTTTTT
few	TRBV7-6	TRBJ1-5	TRBD1	CASSLGRTGEVGQPQHF	TGTGCCAGCAGCTTAGGACGGACAGGGGAGGTAGGTCAGCCCCAGCATTTT
many	TRBV7-2	TRBJ1-5	NA	CASSQDGGNQPQHF	TGTGCCAGCAGCCAGGACGGGGGCAATCAGCCCCAGCATTTT
few	TRBV12-3/TRBV12-4	TRBJ2-4	TRBD1	CASTLGQDVFLGVNIQYF	TGTGCCAGCACCTTAGGACAGGATGTTTTTTTGGGGGTAAACATTCAGTACTTC
few	TRBV12-3/TRBV12-4	TRBJ2-5	TRBD2	CASRPRLAQETQYF	TGTGCCAGCAGACCCAGACTAGCGCAAGAGACCCAGTACTTC
NA	TRBV29-1	TRBJ1-2	TRBD1	CSGWGQNYGYTF	TGCAGCGGCTGGGGACAGAACTATGGCTACACCTTC
NA	TRBV7-3	TRBJ2-3	TRBD2	CASSLGLAGSDTQYF	TGTGCCAGCAGCCTCGGGTTAGCGGGCTCGGATACGCAGTATTTT
many	TRBV12-3/TRBV12-4	TRBJ1-1	NA	CASRPGRRGFGGNTEAFF	TGTGCCAGCAGGCCCGGGAGGAGGGGGTTCGGGGGGAACACTGAAGCTTTCTTT
many	TRBV7-2	TRBJ1-2	TRBD1	CASSPRGQGARDYTF	TGTGCCAGCAGTCCCCGAGGGCAGGGGGCGCGAGACTACACCTTC
NA	TRBV9	TRBJ1-1	NA	CASSVGRNTEAFF	TGTGCCAGCAGCGTAGGACGGAACACTGAAGCTTTCTTT
NA	TRBV4-1	TRBJ1-2	NA	CASSPVTNYGYTF	TGCGCCAGCAGCCCGGTGACTAACTATGGCTACACCTTC
NA	TRBV5-6	TRBJ1-2	TRBD1	CASSDSILQGANYGYTF	TGTGCCAGCAGCGACTCTATCCTACAGGGGGCTAACTATGGCTACACCTTC
many	TRBV7-2	TRBJ1-6	TRBD1	CASSLDQGDYSPLHF	TGTGCCAGCAGCTTAGACCAGGGGGATTATTCACCCCTCCACTTT
NA	TRBV7-2	TRBJ1-5	NA	CASSQRVGGNQPQHF	TGTGCCAGCAGCCAGAGAGTCGGGGGCAATCAGCCCCAGCATTTT
NA	TRBV7-3	TRBJ2-2	NA	CASSLTDTGATGELFF	TGTGCCAGCAGCTTAACGGACACGGGAGCCACCGGGGAGCTGTTTTTT
NA	TRBV19	TRBJ1-4	NA	CASSINVNEKLFF	TGTGCCAGTAGTATCAACGTTAATGAAAAACTGTTTTTT
NA	TRBV27	TRBJ1-5	NA	CASSLLAGSATPQHF	TGTGCCAGCAGTTTATTGGCGGGTTCCGCGACGCCCCAGCATTTT
NA	TRBV7-9	TRBJ1-2	NA	CASSSGREGYTF	TGTGCCAGCAGCAGCGGGCGGGAAGGCTACACCTTC
many	TRBV7-2	TRBJ2-7	TRBD2	CASSLARRDYGGEQYF	TGTGCCAGCAGCTTAGCTCGCCGGGACTACGGAGGCGAGCAGTACTTC
once	TRBV4-1	TRBJ1-4	NA	CASSQTYEGEKLFF	TGCGCCAGCAGCCAAACTTACGAGGGTGAAAAACTGTTTTTT
many	TRBV7-8	TRBJ2-7	TRBD1	CASSRLSRDSSYEQYF	TGTGCCAGCAGTCGACTAAGCCGGGACAGCTCCTACGAGCAGTACTTC
NA	TRBV6-5	TRBJ2-1	TRBD1	CASSGTGWDEQFF	TGTGCCAGCAGCGGGACAGGGTGGGATGAGCAGTTCTTC
few	TRBV12-3/TRBV12-4	TRBJ2-1	TRBD2	CASRPGGGSGPYNEQFF	TGTGCCAGCAGACCCGGCGGGGGTTCCGGGCCCTACAATGAGCAGTTCTTC
NA	TRBV20-1	TRBJ1-1	NA	CSARGGVRRDTEAFF	TGCAGTGCTAGAGGCGGGGTAAGACGGGACACTGAAGCTTTCTTT
NA	TRBV10-3	TRBJ2-6	NA	CAISDSPGANVLTF	TGTGCCATCAGTGACTCCCCTGGGGCCAACGTCCTGACTTTC
few	TRBV7-8	TRBJ1-2	NA	CASSLVPGLANYGYTF	TGTGCCAGCAGCTTAGTTCCCGGGCTAGCTAACTATGGCTACACCTTC
many	TRBV7-9	TRBJ2-3	TRBD2	CASILSGLAGTDTQYF	TGTGCCAGCATCCTATCTGGGCTAGCGGGCACAGATACGCAGTATTTT
few	TRBV12-3/TRBV12-4	TRBJ2-5	TRBD2	CASSFGTSSWETQYF	TGTGCCAGCAGTTTTGGGACTAGCTCGTGGGAGACCCAGTACTTC